Each of the 29 T cell receptor beta chains below was sequenced from the same sample in a study of blood T cell repertoires in COVID-19. The data were produced by immunoSEQ multiplex PCR, yet TCRdb's version contains in-frame clones alone and is incomplete. The sample includes some 380,000 clones, about four fifths of them seen just once. Specimen: peripheral blood. The receptors were sampled from a human donor with acute or convalescent COVID-19. The donor label of this sample is uncertain.

The chain uses TRBV20-1 and TRBJ2-3; D uncertain. The CDR3 contains 11 residues. Germline-derived CDR1 and CDR2 are DFQATT and SNEGSKA (reference sequence). Trimming removed 5 bases at V and 2 bases at J, with 5 bases between. This chain's CDR3 is CSALNTDTQYF. The CDR3 region has the DNA TGCAGTGCTCTAAACACAGATACGCAGTATTTT.

The chain recombines TRBV5-1 with TRBJ1-3; no clear D. Germline assignment: CDR1 SGHRS and CDR2 YFSETQ. V gave up 1 base and J gave up 2 bases, with 7 bases separating them. The CDR3 is made up of 14 amino acids. CDR3 coding DNA: TGCGCCAGCAGCTTGTTAGGAGCTGGAAACACCATATATTTT. It specifies CASSLLGAGNTIYF. The complete variable domain, with remaining parts taken from reference TRBV5-1 and TRBJ1-3, reads KAGVTQTPRYLIKTRGQQVTLSCSPISGHRSVSWYQQTPGQGLQFLFEYFSETQRNKGNFPGRFSGRQFSNSRSEMNVSTLELGDSALYLCASSLLGAGNTIYFGEGSWLTVV.

This sequence joins TRBV10-2 and TRBJ2-3; 7 bases are shared with TRBD1. CDR3 length: 15 residues. Germline values: CDR1 WSHSY, CDR2 SAAADI. V trimming: 6 bases; J trimming: 1 base; junction bases outside the gene matches: 7. The CDR3 sequence: CASRTNTGGTDTQYF. CDR3 DNA: TGCGCCAGCAGGACAAATACAGGGGGCACAGATACGCAGTATTTT.

The V and J genes are TRBV19 and TRBJ1-1; D call uncertain. Trimming took off 3 bases at V and 4 bases at J, with 15 bases between the two ends. CDR1 is LNHDA, CDR2 SQIVND, per germline (reference sequence). The length of the CDR3 is 15 residues. Here the CDR3 reads CASSMSGGGGTEAFF. CDR3 in DNA: TGTGCCAGTAGTATGTCCGGAGGTGGAGGCACTGAAGCTTTCTTT.

This clone was found once. This chain joins TRBV5-1 and TRBJ1-4; D remains unclear. CDR3 length: 14 amino acids. Germline V gene sequence: CDR1 SGHRS, CDR2 YFSETQ. V gave up 0 bases and J gave up 6 bases, with 9 bases separating them. For the CDR3, the DNA is TGCGCCAGCAGCTTGGAATCTTTCGATGAAAAACTGTTTTTT. As protein: CASSLESFDEKLFF.

The table lists this clone with many counts. This chain connects TRBV5-1 to TRBJ1-6, with TRBD1 matching over 7 bases. The CDR3 loop spans 15 amino acids. The V segment lost 1 base and the J segment 9 bases; nucleotides outside the gene matches: 7. Germline CDR1 is SGHRS and CDR2 is YFSETQ. CDR3 sequence (DNA): TGCGCCAGCAGCTTGATACAGGGGTCGGTTTCACCCCTCCACTTT. Its translation is CASSLIQGSVSPLHF.

J is TRBJ2-1 and V is TRBV7-2; D ambiguous. The CDR3 consists of 15 residues. Trimming took off 5 bases at V and 6 bases at J, with 17 bases between the two ends. Germline values: CDR1 SGHTA, CDR2 FQGNSA. CDR3 coding DNA: TGTGCCAGCAGCCCACCCCCTCCCCGGAGCAATGAGCAGTTCTTC. As protein: CASSPPPPRSNEQFF.

This clone has only a few counts. This sample also contains other DNA sequences that code for the same CDR3. The chain recombines TRBV12-3 or TRBV12-4 with TRBJ1-1, with D possibly matching TRBD1 (5 bases). This CDR3 has 13 amino acids. With 6 bases removed from V and 1 base from J, the gap between germline ends came to 9 bases. CDR3 in amino acids: CASRPTGNTEAFF. CDR3 bases: TGTGCCAGCAGGCCTACAGGGAACACTGAAGCTTTCTTT.

This clone was detected only a few times. This sequence joins TRBV2 and TRBJ1-2; D is unresolved. Trimming removed 5 bases at V and 6 bases at J, with 16 bases between. The CDR3 contains 14 residues. Germline-derived CDR1 and CDR2 are SNHLY and FYNNEI. CDR3 residues: CASSLEGIRNGYTF. For the CDR3, the DNA is TGTGCCAGCAGTTTAGAGGGAATTAGGAATGGCTACACCTTC.

This chain joins TRBV15 and TRBJ1-1; no clear D gene. Germline CDR1 LNHNV, CDR2 YYDKDF (reference sequence). CDR3 length equals 14 residues. Trimming cost V 0 bases and J 1 base, with 6 bases left between them. The CDR3 DNA reads as TGTGCCACCAGCAGAGATTACGGGAACACTGAAGCTTTCTTT. It yields the protein CATSRDYGNTEAFF. Full variable domain (rest looked up from reference TRBV15 and TRBJ1-1): DAMVIQNPRYQVTQFGKPVTLSCSQTLNHNVMYWYQQKSSQAPKLLFHYYDKDFNNEADTPDNFQSRRPNTSFCFLDIRSPGLGDTAMYLCATSRDYGNTEAFFGQGTRLTVV.

This chain uses TRBV19 with TRBJ1-2; 7 nucleotides align to TRBD1. The CDR3 contains 14 residues. Trimming removed 7 bases from V and 4 bases from J; junction bases left unmatched: 9. Germline values: CDR1 LNHDA, CDR2 SQIVND (reference sequence). The CDR3 region has the DNA TGTGCCAGTAAGGCAGGGGGGCAGGTCTATGGCTACACCTTC. Translating it yields CASKAGGQVYGYTF.

The V gene is TRBV6-6, the J gene TRBJ1-1, with TRBD1 matching over 8 bases. The CDR3 runs to 16 residues. Trimming removed 1 base from V and 6 bases from J; junction bases left unmatched: 10. In germline, CDR1 is MNHNY, CDR2 SVGAGI (reference sequence). Here the CDR3 DNA reads TGTGCCAGCAGTTACTTTTCCAGGACAGGGAGGGCTGAAGCTTTCTTT. The encoded protein is CASSYFSRTGRAEAFF.

CDR3 in DNA: TGTGCCAGCAGTTACACGGGACAGGGGGGTACTGAAGCTTTCTTT. Translation: CASSYTGQGGTEAFF. The gene calls are TRBV6-5 and TRBJ1-1; 11 nucleotides agree with TRBD1. The CDR3 sequence is 15 residues long. Losses at the gene ends were 2 bases for V and 5 bases for J; bases not matched to a gene: 4. Germline V gene data show CDR1 as MNHEY and CDR2 as SVGAGI.

This clone has a single count. The chain recombines TRBV11-2 with TRBJ1-1; 8 nucleotides match TRBD1. CDR3 length: 16 residues. The germline V gene encodes CDR1 SGHAT and CDR2 FQNNGV. Trimming took 3 bases from V and 3 from J; bases not matched to a gene: 9. The CDR3 reads CASSLGWGRGHTEAFF. The CDR3 nucleotides read TGTGCCAGCAGCTTGGGGTGGGGCAGGGGGCACACTGAAGCTTTCTTT.

A word on this clone: At one boundary the junction diverges from the germline segment, which might be a read error. The chain is built from TRBV6-1 and TRBJ1-4, with 8 bases that match TRBD1. The CDR3 has 16 residues. Germline loops: CDR1 MNHNS, CDR2 SASEGT. CDR3 in amino acids: CASREDRGPTNEKLFF. The CDR3 DNA sequence: TGTGCCAGCAGGGAAGACAGGGGACCAACTAATGAAAAACTGTTTTTT.

This clone was detected only a few times. This rearrangement joins TRBV5-6 to TRBJ1-2; D gene uncertain. Per the germline V gene, CDR1 is SGHDT and CDR2 is YYEEEE. The CDR3 is made up of 12 amino acids. With 4 bases removed from V and 0 bases from J, the gap between germline ends came to 4 bases. This chain's CDR3 is CASSSPNYGYTF. The CDR3 bases are TGTGCCAGCAGCAGCCCTAACTATGGCTACACCTTC.

The chain recombines TRBV27 with TRBJ2-7; 7 bases are a match to TRBD1. The CDR3 spans 13 residues. Germline loops: CDR1 MNHEY, CDR2 SMNVEV (reference sequence). J was trimmed by 0 bases and V by 6 bases; bases with no gene match: 2. The CDR3 bases are TGTGCCAGCAGAAGGGACAGCTCCTACGAGCAGTACTTC. It is translated as CASRRDSSYEQYF.

This clone was observed a handful of times. Other DNA sequences in the same sample also yield this CDR3. The chain couples TRBV2 to TRBJ2-2, with a weak D call TRBD1 (5 bases). Germline V CDR1 and CDR2: SNHLY, FYNNEI. The CDR3 covers 15 residues. V shed 1 base and J shed 4 bases, with 10 bases lying between them. CDR3 region: CASSEVGQGTGELFF. DNA of the CDR3: TGTGCCAGCAGTGAAGTCGGCCAGGGCACCGGGGAGCTGTTTTTT.

The chain combines TRBV9 with TRBJ2-7; unclear D gene. V lost 1 base and J lost 2, with 10 bases in between. CDR3 length: 14 residues. Germline CDR1 and CDR2: SGDLS and YYNGEE. The CDR3 DNA reads TGTGCCAGCAGCGTATCCACGGTAACCTACGAGCAGTACTTC. It translates to CASSVSTVTYEQYF. The variable domain in full, with the rest retrieved from reference TRBV9 and TRBJ2-7, is DSGVTQTPKHLITATGQRVTLRCSPRSGDLSVYWYQQSLDQGLQFLIQYYNGEERAKGNILERFSAQQFPDLHSELNLSSLELGDSALYFCASSVSTVTYEQYFGPGTRLTVT.

The genes are TRBV27 and TRBJ1-4, with 7 bases that match TRBD1. The CDR3 runs to 14 residues. The germline V gene encodes CDR1 MNHEY and CDR2 SMNVEV (reference sequence). After removal of 5 bases from V and 5 bases from J, the junction contained 5 bases not matched to a gene. The CDR3 DNA reads TGTGCCAGCAGTCAACAGGGGCGGAATGAAAAACTGTTTTTT. Translated, it gives CASSQQGRNEKLFF.

The chain is built from TRBV4-1 and TRBJ2-7; 7 bases align to TRBD1. The CDR3 is 16 amino acids. The V gene end was trimmed by 4 bases and the J gene end by 4 bases; junction bases not matched to a gene: 13. Germline loops: CDR1 MGHRA, CDR2 YSYEKL. The CDR3 DNA reads TGCGCCAGCAGCCTCCACTATGACAGGGAGTTATACGAGCAGTACTTC. It encodes CASSLHYDRELYEQYF.

This clone was seen more than once but under ten times. This rearrangement joins TRBV2 to TRBJ2-3; 7 bases agree with TRBD2. J gave up 1 base and V 5 bases, and 3 bases lay outside the gene matches. The germline V gene encodes CDR1 SNHLY and CDR2 FYNNEI. The CDR3 has 14 amino acids. The CDR3 DNA is TGTGCCAGCAGTATAAGCGGGGGCACAGATACGCAGTATTTT. Protein product: CASSISGGTDTQYF. Based on the CDR3 plus reference TRBV2 and TRBJ2-3, the full variable domain is EPEVTQTPSHQVTQMGQEVILRCVPISNHLYFYWYRQILGQKVEFLVSFYNNEISEKSEIFDDQFSVERPDGSNFTLKIRSTKLEDSAMYFCASSISGGTDTQYFGPGTRLTVL.

The V gene is TRBV7-8, the J gene TRBJ1-2; 8 positions agree with TRBD1. The V segment lost 2 bases and the J segment 7 bases; nucleotides outside the gene matches: 3. Germline CDR1 and CDR2: SGHVS and FQNEAQ. The CDR3 contains 13 residues. CDR3 sequence: CASSLQGALGYTF. Here the CDR3 DNA reads TGTGCCAGCAGCTTACAGGGGGCGCTTGGCTACACCTTC.

The chain carries TRBV19 and TRBJ1-2, with D perhaps matching TRBD1 (6 bases). Germline-derived CDR1 and CDR2 are LNHDA and SQIVND (reference sequence). There are 15 residues in the CDR3. V was trimmed by 10 bases and J by 7 bases, leaving 25 bases between them. The CDR3 loop is CATLPQDRPLSGYTF. CDR3 DNA sequence: TGTGCCACTCTCCCGCAAGACAGGCCCCTGAGTGGCTACACCTTC.

The chain carries TRBV4-1 and TRBJ2-5; possible D gene TRBD2, 6 bases. The CDR3 totals 16 residues. Trimming took off 2 bases at V and 5 bases at J, with 18 bases between the two ends. The germline gives CDR1 MGHRA, CDR2 YSYEKL. The CDR3 is CASSQRYLGSGETQYF. The DNA of the CDR3 is TGCGCCAGCAGCCAACGTTACCTCGGCAGCGGGGAGACCCAGTACTTC.

This chain connects TRBV6-6 to TRBJ2-2; possibly TRBD1 for D (6 bases). Germline V CDR1 and CDR2: MNHNY, SVGAGI (reference sequence). V was cut by 10 bases and J by 4 bases, with 19 bases left in between. The length of the CDR3 is 15 residues. For the CDR3, the DNA is TGTGCCACCCGAACCGGGACAAGAACCACCGGGGAGCTGTTTTTT. It translates to CATRTGTRTTGELFF.

This clone was seen more than once but under ten times. The same CDR3 arises from other DNA sequences in this sample as well. The V gene is TRBV5-1, the J gene TRBJ2-2; 7 bases map to TRBD1. CDR1 SGHRS and CDR2 YFSETQ come from the germline V gene. This CDR3 spans 16 amino acids. Trimming took 2 bases from V and 0 from J; bases not matched to a gene: 4. The CDR3 nucleotides are TGCGCCAGCAGCTTCCGTCAGGGGGCGAACACCGGGGAGCTGTTTTTT. Its protein product is CASSFRQGANTGELFF.

The CDR3 DNA reads TGTGCCAGCAGCTTCCAGGGCGACACTGAAGCTTTCTTT. Its translation is CASSFQGDTEAFF. The chain links TRBV5-4 to TRBJ1-1, with a weak D call TRBD1 (5 bases). The CDR3 contains 13 residues. Germline V gene sequence: CDR1 SGHNT, CDR2 YYREEE (reference sequence). The V end lost 2 bases, the J end lost 3 bases, and 8 bases lay between the germline ends.

This clone appeared a few times. V gene TRBV10-2 combines with J gene TRBJ2-3; D is possibly TRBD2 (6 bases). V was trimmed by 6 bases and J by 3 bases, leaving 19 bases between them. The CDR3 length is 16 residues. Germline V gene data show CDR1 as WSHSY and CDR2 as SAAADI. CDR3 region: CASRVGTSRRTDTQYF. The CDR3 bases are TGCGCCAGCAGAGTTGGGACTTCCCGTCGAACAGATACGCAGTATTTT.